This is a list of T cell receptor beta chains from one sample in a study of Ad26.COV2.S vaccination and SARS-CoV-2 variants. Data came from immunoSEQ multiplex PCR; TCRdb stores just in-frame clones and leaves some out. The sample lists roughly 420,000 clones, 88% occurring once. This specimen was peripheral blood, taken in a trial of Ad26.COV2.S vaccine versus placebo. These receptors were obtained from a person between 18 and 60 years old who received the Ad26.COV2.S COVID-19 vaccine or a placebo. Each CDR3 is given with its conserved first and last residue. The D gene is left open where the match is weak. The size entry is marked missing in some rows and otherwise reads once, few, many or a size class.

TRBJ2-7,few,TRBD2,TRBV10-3,CAISPEGGAYYEQYF,TGTGCCATCAGCCCCGAGGGAGGGGCTTACTACGAGCAGTACTTC
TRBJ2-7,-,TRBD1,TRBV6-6,CASSTGVSTTYEQYF,TGTGCCAGCAGTACAGGGGTTTCAACGACCTACGAGCAGTACTTC
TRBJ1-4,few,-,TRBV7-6,CASSLIVREKLFF,TGTGCCAGCAGCTTAATAGTGCGTGAAAAACTGTTTTTT
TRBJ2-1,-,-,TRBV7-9,CASRTIMNEQFF,TGTGCCAGCAGGACAATTATGAATGAGCAGTTCTTC
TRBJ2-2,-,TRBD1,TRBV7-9,CASSSQGAWDTGELFF,TGTGCCAGCAGCTCACAGGGGGCTTGGGACACCGGGGAGCTGTTTTTT
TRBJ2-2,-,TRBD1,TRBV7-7,CASSSGTGSSGELFF,TGTGCCAGCAGCTCCGGGACAGGGAGCTCCGGGGAGCTGTTTTTT
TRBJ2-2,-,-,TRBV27,CASRGAGELFF,TGTGCCAGCAGAGGGGCCGGGGAGCTGTTTTTT
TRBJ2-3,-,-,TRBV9,CASSSRDIRTDTQYF,TGTGCCAGCAGCTCCCGGGACATCCGCACAGATACGCAGTATTTT
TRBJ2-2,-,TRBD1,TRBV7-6,CASSLPTGGSWTGELFF,TGTGCCAGCAGCTTACCGACAGGGGGCTCCTGGACCGGGGAGCTGTTTTTT
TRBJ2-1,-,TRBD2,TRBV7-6,CASSLRRGGSYNEQFF,TGTGCCAGCAGCTTAAGGCGGGGGGGCTCCTACAATGAGCAGTTCTTC
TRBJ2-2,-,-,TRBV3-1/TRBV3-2,CASSPRDGELFF,TGTGCCAGCAGTCCCCGAGACGGGGAGCTGTTTTTT
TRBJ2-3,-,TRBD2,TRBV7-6,CASSERASGGATTDTQYF,TGTGCCAGCAGCGAGCGGGCTAGCGGGGGGGCGACGACAGATACGCAGTATTTT
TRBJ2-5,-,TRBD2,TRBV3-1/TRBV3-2,CASSQRLAGEETQYF,TGTGCCAGCAGCCAAAGACTAGCGGGGGAAGAGACCCAGTACTTC